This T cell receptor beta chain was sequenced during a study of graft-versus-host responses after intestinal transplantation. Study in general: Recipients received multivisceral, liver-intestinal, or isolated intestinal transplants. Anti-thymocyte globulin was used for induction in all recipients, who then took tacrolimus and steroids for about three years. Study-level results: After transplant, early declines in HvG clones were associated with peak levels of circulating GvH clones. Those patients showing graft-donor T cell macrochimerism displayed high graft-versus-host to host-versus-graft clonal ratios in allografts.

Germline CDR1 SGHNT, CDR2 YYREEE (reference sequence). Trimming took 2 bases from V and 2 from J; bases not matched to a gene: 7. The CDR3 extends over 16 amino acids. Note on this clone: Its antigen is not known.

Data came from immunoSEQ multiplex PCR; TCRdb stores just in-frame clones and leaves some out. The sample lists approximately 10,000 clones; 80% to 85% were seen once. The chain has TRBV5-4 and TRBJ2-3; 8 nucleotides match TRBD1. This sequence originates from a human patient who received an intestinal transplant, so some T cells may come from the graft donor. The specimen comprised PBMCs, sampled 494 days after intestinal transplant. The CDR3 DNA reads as TGTGCCAGCAGCTTTTACCGGGACAGGTCCACAGATACGCAGTATTTT. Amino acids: CASSFYRDRSTDTQYF.